These T cell receptor beta chains were read from a single sample in a study of spatial heterogeneity in lung cancer. MiXCR, run by TCRdb on the 5' RACE reads, gives a single entry per CDR3 protein. Of approximately 2,100 distinct CDR3 sequences listed, 8% to 9.5% are singletons. Sequenced material: lung tumor tissue, taken at surgery. These receptors all come from a female donor with early-stage non-small cell lung cancer. The conserved cysteine and the conserved F or W are not part of the CDR3 here.

J gene: TRBJ2-7; V gene: TRBV19; CDR3 protein: ASSRLPGETANEQY
J gene: TRBJ1-1; V gene: TRBV18; CDR3 protein: ASSPRPGFVNTEAF
J gene: TRBJ2-1; V gene: TRBV5-4; CDR3 protein: ASSLGTADYNEQF
J gene: TRBJ2-3; V gene: TRBV20-1; CDR3 protein: SATGAGGTTDTQY
J gene: TRBJ1-4; V gene: TRBV4-1; CDR3 protein: ASSQGTGEKLF
J gene: TRBJ2-1; V gene: TRBV6-5; CDR3 protein: ASSYSNLNNEQF
J gene: TRBJ2-5; V gene: TRBV9; CDR3 protein: ASSSTLAAQETQY
J gene: TRBJ1-1; V gene: TRBV6-5; CDR3 protein: ASSFGQGARITEAF
J gene: TRBJ2-6; V gene: TRBV15; CDR3 protein: ATSSRDSTGANVLT
J gene: TRBJ2-1; V gene: TRBV11-2; CDR3 protein: ASSPPGVSYNEQF
J gene: TRBJ2-5; V gene: TRBV20-1; CDR3 protein: SAELAGAGGETQY
J gene: TRBJ1-5; V gene: TRBV7-2; CDR3 protein: ASSFNGRGFGQPQH
J gene: TRBJ2-3; V gene: TRBV24-1; CDR3 protein: ATSEPSDTQY
J gene: TRBJ2-2; V gene: TRBV20-1; CDR3 protein: SASGLAGEGTGELF
J gene: TRBJ2-7; V gene: TRBV7-8; CDR3 protein: ASSLDRGGYEQY
J gene: TRBJ2-6; V gene: TRBV7-2; CDR3 protein: ASSPGLDFSGANVLT
J gene: TRBJ2-7; V gene: TRBV5-6; CDR3 protein: ASKLAGGPYEQY
J gene: TRBJ1-1; V gene: TRBV4-1; CDR3 protein: ASSPKIGSSMNTEAF
J gene: TRBJ2-3; V gene: TRBV6-2/TRBV6-3; CDR3 protein: ASSSDRKSTDTQY
J gene: TRBJ2-1; V gene: TRBV7-9; CDR3 protein: ASSLRTSGRALYNEQF
J gene: TRBJ1-1; V gene: TRBV20-1; CDR3 protein: SARETGLGEAF
J gene: TRBJ2-7; V gene: TRBV6-2/TRBV6-3; CDR3 protein: ASRIAGGYEQY
J gene: TRBJ2-1; V gene: TRBV7-7; CDR3 protein: ASSLDRGHGQF
J gene: TRBJ1-1; V gene: TRBV30; CDR3 protein: AWSVTGTAF
J gene: TRBJ1-6; V gene: TRBV27; CDR3 protein: ASSLTGTGHSPLH
J gene: TRBJ1-1; V gene: TRBV20-1; CDR3 protein: SARGQGFTEAF
J gene: TRBJ2-7; V gene: TRBV20-1; CDR3 protein: SAGRDGTYEQY
J gene: TRBJ1-1; V gene: TRBV7-3; CDR3 protein: ASSLGGQLTEAF
J gene: TRBJ2-1; V gene: TRBV24-1; CDR3 protein: ATSDSRPVGESYNEQF
J gene: TRBJ2-2; V gene: TRBV7-2; CDR3 protein: ASSLRRGANTGELF
J gene: TRBJ2-5; V gene: TRBV5-5; CDR3 protein: ASSLGPTSGGAQETQY
J gene: TRBJ2-1; V gene: TRBV30; CDR3 protein: AWRGRGGHSEQF
J gene: TRBJ2-5; V gene: TRBV7-6; CDR3 protein: ASSWTSGGKETQY
J gene: TRBJ2-5; V gene: TRBV20-1; CDR3 protein: SARRETQY
J gene: TRBJ2-3; V gene: TRBV7-2; CDR3 protein: ASRKGGFRPPSTDTQY
J gene: TRBJ2-1; V gene: TRBV27; CDR3 protein: ASTDVYNEQF
J gene: TRBJ2-3; V gene: TRBV7-2; CDR3 protein: ASSPPSGAVTDTQY
J gene: TRBJ2-5; V gene: TRBV27; CDR3 protein: ASSELAGGRETQY
J gene: TRBJ1-1; V gene: TRBV5-1; CDR3 protein: ASSTGSTEAF
J gene: TRBJ1-1; V gene: TRBV10-3; CDR3 protein: AISESLYGRGGAEAF
J gene: TRBJ2-4; V gene: TRBV13; CDR3 protein: ASSLERKNIQY
J gene: TRBJ1-6; V gene: TRBV7-9; CDR3 protein: ASSPGQGESPLH
J gene: TRBJ2-5; V gene: TRBV5-1; CDR3 protein: ASSRLAGGETQY
J gene: TRBJ2-5; V gene: TRBV5-1; CDR3 protein: ASGSGSYETQY
J gene: TRBJ1-1; V gene: TRBV29-1; CDR3 protein: SVGSRGDTEAF
J gene: TRBJ1-1; V gene: TRBV29-1; CDR3 protein: SVETQTGGTEAF
J gene: TRBJ2-2; V gene: TRBV5-4; CDR3 protein: ASSLWASTKELF
J gene: TRBJ2-7; V gene: TRBV3-1; CDR3 protein: ASSVGEGAGLKYEQY
J gene: TRBJ2-1; V gene: TRBV4-2; CDR3 protein: ASSPGSGGGISYNEQF
J gene: TRBJ1-1; V gene: TRBV11-3; CDR3 protein: ASSLGGPSTEAF
J gene: TRBJ1-1; V gene: TRBV12-3/TRBV12-4; CDR3 protein: ASSLLGTEAF
J gene: TRBJ2-5; V gene: TRBV5-1; CDR3 protein: ASSLAGQAQETQY
J gene: TRBJ1-4; V gene: TRBV20-1; CDR3 protein: SPLQGAMEGEKLF
J gene: TRBJ2-7; V gene: TRBV5-1; CDR3 protein: ASSSSGGAVEQY
J gene: TRBJ1-2; V gene: TRBV12-3/TRBV12-4; CDR3 protein: ASSFDRSYGYT